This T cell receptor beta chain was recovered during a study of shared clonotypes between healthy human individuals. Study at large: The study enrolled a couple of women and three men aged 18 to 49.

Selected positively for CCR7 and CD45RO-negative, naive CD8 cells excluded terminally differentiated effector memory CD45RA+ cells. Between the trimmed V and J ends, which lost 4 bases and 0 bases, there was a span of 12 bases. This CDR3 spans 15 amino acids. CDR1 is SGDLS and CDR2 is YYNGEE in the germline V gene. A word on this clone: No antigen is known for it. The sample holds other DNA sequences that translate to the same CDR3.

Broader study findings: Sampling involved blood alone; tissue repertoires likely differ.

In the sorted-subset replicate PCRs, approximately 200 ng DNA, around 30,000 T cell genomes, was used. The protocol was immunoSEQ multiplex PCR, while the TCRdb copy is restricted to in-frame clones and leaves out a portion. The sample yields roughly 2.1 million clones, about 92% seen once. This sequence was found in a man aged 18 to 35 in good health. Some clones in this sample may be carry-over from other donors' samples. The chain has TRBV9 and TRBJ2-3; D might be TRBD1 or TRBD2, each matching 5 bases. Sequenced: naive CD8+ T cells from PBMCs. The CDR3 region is CASSTGTASTDTQYF. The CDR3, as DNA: TGTGCCAGCAGCACTGGGACGGCTAGCACAGATACGCAGTATTTT. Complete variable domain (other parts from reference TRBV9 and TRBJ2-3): DSGVTQTPKHLITATGQRVTLRCSPRSGDLSVYWYQQSLDQGLQFLIQYYNGEERAKGNILERFSAQQFPDLHSELNLSSLELGDSALYFCASSTGTASTDTQYFGPGTRLTVL.